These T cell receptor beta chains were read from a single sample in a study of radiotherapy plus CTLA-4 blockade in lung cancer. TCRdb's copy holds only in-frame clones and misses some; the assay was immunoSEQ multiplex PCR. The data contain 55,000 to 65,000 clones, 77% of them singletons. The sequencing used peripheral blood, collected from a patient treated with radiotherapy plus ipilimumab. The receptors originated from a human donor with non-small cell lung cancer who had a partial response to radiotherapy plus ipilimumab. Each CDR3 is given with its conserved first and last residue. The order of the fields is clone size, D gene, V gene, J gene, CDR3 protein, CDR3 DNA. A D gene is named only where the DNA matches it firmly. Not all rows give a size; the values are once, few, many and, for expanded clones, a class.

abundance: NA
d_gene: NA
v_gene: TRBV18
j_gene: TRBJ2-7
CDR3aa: CASHGDSLYEQYF
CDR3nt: TGTGCCAGCCACGGGGACTCGCTCTACGAGCAGTACTTC

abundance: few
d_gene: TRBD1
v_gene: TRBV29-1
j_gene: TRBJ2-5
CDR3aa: CSVEGGQGGVETQYF
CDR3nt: TGCAGCGTTGAAGGGGGACAGGGAGGGGTAGAGACCCAGTACTTC

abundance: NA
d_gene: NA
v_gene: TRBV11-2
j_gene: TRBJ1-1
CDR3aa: CASQWANTEAFF
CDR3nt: TGTGCCAGCCAGTGGGCGAACACTGAAGCTTTCTTT

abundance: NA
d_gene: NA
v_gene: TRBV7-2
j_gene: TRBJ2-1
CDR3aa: CASSFAGGRYNEQFF
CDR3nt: TGTGCCAGCAGCTTCGCAGGGGGGAGGTACAATGAGCAGTTCTTC

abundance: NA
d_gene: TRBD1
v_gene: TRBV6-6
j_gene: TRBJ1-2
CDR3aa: CASSYSGQGAGYTF
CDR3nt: TGTGCCAGCAGTTACTCGGGACAGGGGGCTGGCTACACCTTC

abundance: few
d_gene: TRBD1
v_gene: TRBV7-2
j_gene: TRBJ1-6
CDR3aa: CASSSGQGSNSPLHF
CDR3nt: TGTGCCAGCAGCTCGGGACAGGGATCCAATTCACCCCTCCACTTT

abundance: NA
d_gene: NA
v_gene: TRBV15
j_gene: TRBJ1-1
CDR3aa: CATSIQGNTEAFF
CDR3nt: TGTGCCACCAGCATACAGGGAAACACTGAAGCTTTCTTT

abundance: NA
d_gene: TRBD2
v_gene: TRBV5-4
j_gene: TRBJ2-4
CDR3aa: CASSLAGAGGVIQYF
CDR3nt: TGTGCCAGCAGCTTGGCAGGCGCGGGGGGGGTTATTCAGTACTTC

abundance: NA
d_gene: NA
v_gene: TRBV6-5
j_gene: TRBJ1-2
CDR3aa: CASSTDRGASGYTF
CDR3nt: TGTGCCAGCAGTACGGACAGAGGGGCGTCGGGCTACACCTTC

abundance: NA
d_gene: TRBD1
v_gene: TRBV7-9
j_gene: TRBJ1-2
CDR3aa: CASSLLTGGGRNYGYTF
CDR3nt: TGTGCCAGCAGCTTATTGACAGGGGGCGGGAGAAACTATGGCTACACCTTC

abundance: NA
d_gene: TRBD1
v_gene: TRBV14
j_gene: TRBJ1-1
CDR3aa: CASRRQGITEAFF
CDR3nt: TGTGCCAGCAGACGACAGGGTATCACTGAAGCTTTCTTT

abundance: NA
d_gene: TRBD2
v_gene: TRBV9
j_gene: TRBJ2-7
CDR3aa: CASSVAAGGTQQYF
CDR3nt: TGTGCCAGCAGCGTAGCTGCGGGGGGGACGCAGCAGTACTTC

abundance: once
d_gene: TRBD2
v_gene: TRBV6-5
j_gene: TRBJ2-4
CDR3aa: CASSERGPSYF
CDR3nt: TGTGCCAGCAGTGAGCGGGGGCCGAGCTACTTC

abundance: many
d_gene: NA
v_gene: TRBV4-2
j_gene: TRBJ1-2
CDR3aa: CASSQNTDYGYTF
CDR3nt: TGTGCCAGCAGCCAAAACACAGACTATGGCTACACCTTC

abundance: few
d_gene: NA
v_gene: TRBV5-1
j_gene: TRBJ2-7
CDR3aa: CASSLDIFGEQYF
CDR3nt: TGCGCCAGCAGCTTGGACATCTTCGGGGAGCAGTACTTC

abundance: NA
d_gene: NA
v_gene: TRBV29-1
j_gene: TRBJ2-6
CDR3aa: CSVEPGAGANVLTF
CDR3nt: TGCAGCGTTGAACCTGGGGCCGGGGCCAACGTCCTGACTTTC

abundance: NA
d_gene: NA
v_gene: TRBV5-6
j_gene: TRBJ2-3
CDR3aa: CASSSQGKSTDTQYF
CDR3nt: TGTGCCAGCAGCTCTCAGGGAAAGAGCACAGATACGCAGTATTTT

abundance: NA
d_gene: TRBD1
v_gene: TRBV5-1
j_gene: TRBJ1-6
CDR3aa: CASSLGQGKGSPLHF
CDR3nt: TGCGCCAGCAGCTTGGGACAGGGAAAGGGTTCACCCCTCCACTTT

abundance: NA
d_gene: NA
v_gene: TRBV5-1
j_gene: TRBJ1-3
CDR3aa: CASSLDGGSGNTIYF
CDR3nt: TGCGCCAGCAGCTTGGACGGGGGGTCGGGAAACACCATATATTTT

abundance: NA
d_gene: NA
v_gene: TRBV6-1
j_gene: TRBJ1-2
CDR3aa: CASSQEIGNYGYTF
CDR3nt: TGTGCCAGCAGTCAAGAGATCGGGAACTATGGCTACACCTTC

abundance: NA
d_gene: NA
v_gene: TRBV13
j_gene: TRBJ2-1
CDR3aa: CASSGDQGNEQFF
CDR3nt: TGTGCCAGCAGCGGCGACCAGGGGAATGAGCAGTTCTTC

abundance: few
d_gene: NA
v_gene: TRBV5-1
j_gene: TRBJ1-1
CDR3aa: CASSLVRSNNTEAFF
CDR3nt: TGCGCCAGCAGCTTGGTCCGGAGCAATAACACTGAAGCTTTCTTT

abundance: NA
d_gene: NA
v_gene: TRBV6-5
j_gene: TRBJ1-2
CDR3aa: CASSSRGGYTF
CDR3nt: TGTGCCAGCAGTTCCAGGGGTGGCTACACCTTC

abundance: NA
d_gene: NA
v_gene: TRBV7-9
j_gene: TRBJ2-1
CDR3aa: CASSHRVRRLDSYNEQFF
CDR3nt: TGTGCCAGCAGCCACCGGGTCCGCAGACTAGACTCCTACAATGAGCAGTTCTTC

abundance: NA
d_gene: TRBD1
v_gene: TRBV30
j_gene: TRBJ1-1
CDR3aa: CAWSVLRDRGRDTEAFF
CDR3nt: TGTGCCTGGAGTGTACTGCGGGACAGGGGGCGAGACACTGAAGCTTTCTTT

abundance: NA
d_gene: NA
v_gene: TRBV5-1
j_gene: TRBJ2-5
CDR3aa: CASSEKETQYF
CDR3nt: TGCGCCAGCAGCGAGAAAGAGACCCAGTACTTC

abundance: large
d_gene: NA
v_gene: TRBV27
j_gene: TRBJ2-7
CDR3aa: CASSPTWSSYEQYF
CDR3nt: TGTGCCAGCAGTCCCACATGGAGCTCCTACGAGCAGTACTTC

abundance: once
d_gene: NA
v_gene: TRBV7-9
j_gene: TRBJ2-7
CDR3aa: CASSYGLATYEQYF
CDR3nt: TGTGCCAGCAGCTACGGACTGGCTACCTACGAGCAGTACTTC

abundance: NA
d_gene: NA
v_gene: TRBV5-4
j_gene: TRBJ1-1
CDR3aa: CASSLAGGLTEAFF
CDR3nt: TGTGCCAGCAGCTTGGCGGGAGGGTTGACTGAAGCTTTCTTT

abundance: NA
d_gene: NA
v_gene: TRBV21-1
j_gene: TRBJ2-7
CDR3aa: CASMTGPEQYF
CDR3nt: TGTGCCAGCATGACAGGGCCTGAGCAGTACTTC

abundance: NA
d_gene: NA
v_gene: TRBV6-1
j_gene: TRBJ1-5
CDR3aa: CASSESIQGWLPQHF
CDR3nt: TGTGCCAGCAGTGAATCTATCCAGGGATGGCTTCCCCAGCATTTT

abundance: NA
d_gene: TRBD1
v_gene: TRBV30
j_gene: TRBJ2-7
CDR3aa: CAWKQGSYEQYF
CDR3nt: TGTGCCTGGAAACAGGGGTCCTACGAGCAGTACTTC

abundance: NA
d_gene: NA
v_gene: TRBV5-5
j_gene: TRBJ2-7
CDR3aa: CASSLGANEQYF
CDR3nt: TGTGCCAGCAGCTTGGGGGCTAACGAGCAGTACTTC

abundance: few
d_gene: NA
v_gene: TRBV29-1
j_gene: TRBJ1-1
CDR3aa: CSVGWRGGTEAFF
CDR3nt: TGCAGCGTGGGCTGGAGAGGAGGGACTGAAGCTTTCTTT

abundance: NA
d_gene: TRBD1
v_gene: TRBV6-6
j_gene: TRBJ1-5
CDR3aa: CASSPGQGISQPQHF
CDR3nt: TGTGCCAGCAGCCCCGGACAGGGTATTAGTCAGCCCCAGCATTTT

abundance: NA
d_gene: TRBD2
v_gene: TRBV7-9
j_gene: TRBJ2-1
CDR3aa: CASSLALLRGDSYNEQFF
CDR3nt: TGTGCCAGCAGCTTAGCGCTTTTGCGGGGGGACTCCTACAATGAGCAGTTCTTC

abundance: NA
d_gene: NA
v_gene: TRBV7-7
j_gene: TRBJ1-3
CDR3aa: CAAVSGNTIYF
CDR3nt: TGTGCCGCGGTCTCTGGAAACACCATATATTTT

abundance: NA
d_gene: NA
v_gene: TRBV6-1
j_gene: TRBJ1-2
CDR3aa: CASSEEFQDFYGYTF
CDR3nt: TGTGCCAGCAGTGAAGAGTTTCAGGACTTCTATGGCTACACCTTC

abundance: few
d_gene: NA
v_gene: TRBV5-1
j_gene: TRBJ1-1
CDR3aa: CASSAQTVMNTEAFF
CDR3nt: TGCGCCAGCAGCGCCCAGACAGTCATGAACACTGAAGCTTTCTTT

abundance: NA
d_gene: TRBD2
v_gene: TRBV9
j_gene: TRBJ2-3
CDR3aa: CASSVVGGGTDTQYF
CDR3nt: TGTGCCAGCAGCGTAGTGGGGGGGGGCACAGATACGCAGTATTTT

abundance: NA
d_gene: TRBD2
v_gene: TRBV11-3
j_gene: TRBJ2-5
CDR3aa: CASSDGTSGHQETQYF
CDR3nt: TGTGCCAGCAGCGATGGGACTAGCGGGCACCAAGAGACCCAGTACTTC

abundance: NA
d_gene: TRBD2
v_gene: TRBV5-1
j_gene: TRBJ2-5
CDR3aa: CASSWRGVQETQYF
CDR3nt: TGCGCCAGCAGCTGGCGGGGGGTCCAAGAGACCCAGTACTTC

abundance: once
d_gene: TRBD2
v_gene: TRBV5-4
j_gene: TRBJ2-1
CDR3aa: CASSFGTREFEQFF
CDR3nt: TGTGCCAGCAGCTTCGGGACTAGGGAGTTTGAGCAGTTCTTC

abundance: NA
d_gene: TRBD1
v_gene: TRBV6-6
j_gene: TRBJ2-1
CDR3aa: CASSYSVETGGHEQFF
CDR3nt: TGTGCCAGCAGTTACTCGGTTGAGACAGGGGGCCATGAGCAGTTCTTC

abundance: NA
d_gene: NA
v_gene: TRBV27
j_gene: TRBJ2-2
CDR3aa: CASSSPAGSDTGELFF
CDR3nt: TGTGCCAGCAGTTCCCCCGCAGGGTCGGACACCGGGGAGCTGTTTTTT

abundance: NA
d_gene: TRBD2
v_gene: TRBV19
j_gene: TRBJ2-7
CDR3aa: CASSHGLATGSYEQYF
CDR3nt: TGTGCCAGTAGCCATGGACTAGCGACAGGGTCCTACGAGCAGTACTTC

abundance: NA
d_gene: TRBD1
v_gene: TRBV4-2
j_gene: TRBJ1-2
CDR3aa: CASSQDGQGAQYGYTF
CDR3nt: TGTGCCAGCAGCCAAGATGGACAGGGGGCGCAATATGGCTACACCTTC

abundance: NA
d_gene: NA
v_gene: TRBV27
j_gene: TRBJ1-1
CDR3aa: CASSLGGVNTEAFF
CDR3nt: TGTGCCAGCAGTTTAGGGGGGGTGAACACTGAAGCTTTCTTT

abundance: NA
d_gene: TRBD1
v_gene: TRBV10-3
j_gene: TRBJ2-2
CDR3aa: CAIRGQTEQTGELFF
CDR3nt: TGTGCCATCAGGGGACAGACTGAACAGACCGGGGAGCTGTTTTTT

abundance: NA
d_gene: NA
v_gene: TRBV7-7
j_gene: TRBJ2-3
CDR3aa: CASSPEAGLGADTQYF
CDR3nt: TGTGCCAGCAGCCCCGAAGCGGGTCTGGGCGCAGATACGCAGTATTTT

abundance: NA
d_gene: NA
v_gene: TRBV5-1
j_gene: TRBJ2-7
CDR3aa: CASSGDNSYEQYF
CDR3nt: TGCGCCAGCAGCGGGGACAACTCCTACGAGCAGTACTTC

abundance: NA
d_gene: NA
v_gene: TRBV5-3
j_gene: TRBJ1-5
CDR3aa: CARSLARPDPNSNQPQHF
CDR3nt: TGTGCCAGAAGCTTGGCTAGGCCAGACCCTAATAGCAATCAGCCCCAGCATTTT

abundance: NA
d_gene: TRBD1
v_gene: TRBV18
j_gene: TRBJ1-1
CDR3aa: CASSPTGEATEAFF
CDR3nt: TGTGCCAGCTCACCGACAGGGGAGGCCACTGAAGCTTTCTTT

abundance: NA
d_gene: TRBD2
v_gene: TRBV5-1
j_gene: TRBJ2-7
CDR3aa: CASSLVGGTPYEQYF
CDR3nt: TGCGCCAGCAGCTTGGTGGGGGGGACGCCCTACGAGCAGTACTTC

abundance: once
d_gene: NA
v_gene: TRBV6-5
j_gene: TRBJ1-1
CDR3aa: CASREMGGNTEAFF
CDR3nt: TGTGCCAGCAGAGAGATGGGGGGTAACACTGAAGCTTTCTTT